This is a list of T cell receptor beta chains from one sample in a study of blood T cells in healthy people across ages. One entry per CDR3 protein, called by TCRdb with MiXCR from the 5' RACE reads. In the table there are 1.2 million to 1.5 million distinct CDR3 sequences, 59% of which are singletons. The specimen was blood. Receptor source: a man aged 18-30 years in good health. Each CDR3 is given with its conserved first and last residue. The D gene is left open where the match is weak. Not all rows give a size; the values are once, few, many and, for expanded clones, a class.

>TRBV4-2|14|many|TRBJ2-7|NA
TGTGCCAGCAGCCCCCCGGGGACCTCCTACGAGCAGTACTTC
CASSPPGTSYEQYF
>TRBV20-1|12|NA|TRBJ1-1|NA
TGCAGTTTACTGACTGACGACACTGAAGCTTTCTTT
CSLLTDDTEAFF
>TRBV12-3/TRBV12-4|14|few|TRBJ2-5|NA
TGTGCCAGCAGCCCGATTGGGTTTCAAGAGACCCAGTACTTC
CASSPIGFQETQYF
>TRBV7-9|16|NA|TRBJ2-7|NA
TGTGCCAGCAGCACCCCGGCGACAGGTCCAACCTACGAGCAGTACTTC
CASSTPATGPTYEQYF
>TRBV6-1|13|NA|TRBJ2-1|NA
TGTGCCACCGATATACAGAACTACAATGAGCAGTTCTTC
CATDIQNYNEQFF
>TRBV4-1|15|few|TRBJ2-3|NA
TGCGCCAGCAGCCAAAGTCCAATGGGGGCAGATACGCAGTATTTT
CASSQSPMGADTQYF
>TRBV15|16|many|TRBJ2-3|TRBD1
TGTGCCACCAGCAGTACACCGGGACAGGGCCAAGATACGCAGTATTTT
CATSSTPGQGQDTQYF
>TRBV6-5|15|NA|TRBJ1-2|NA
TGTGCCAGCAGCCACAAAGGGGGTCCTAACTATGGCTACACCTTC
CASSHKGGPNYGYTF
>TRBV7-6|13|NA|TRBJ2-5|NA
TGTGCCAGCTCCGCCAGGCCTGGAGAGACCCAGTACTTC
CASSARPGETQYF
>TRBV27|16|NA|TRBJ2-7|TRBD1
TGTGCCAGCAGTCAACGCCGGGACAGGGTATCCTACGAGCAGTACTTC
CASSQRRDRVSYEQYF
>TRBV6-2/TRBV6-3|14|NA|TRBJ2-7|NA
TGTGCCATCAGCCCCCTCCCTGGGAGCTACGAGCAGTACTTC
CAISPLPGSYEQYF
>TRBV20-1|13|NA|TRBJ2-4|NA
TGCGGTGCTAGAGAGGCGTCAGCAAACATTCAGTACTTC
CGAREASANIQYF
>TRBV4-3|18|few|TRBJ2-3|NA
TGCGCCAGCAGCCAAGGGCCCGTGTGGGTTAAGTACACAGATACGCAGTATTTT
CASSQGPVWVKYTDTQYF
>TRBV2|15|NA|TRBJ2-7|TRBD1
TGTGCCAGCAGTCCCCGGGACAGGGGGCTCAATGAGCAGTACTTC
CASSPRDRGLNEQYF
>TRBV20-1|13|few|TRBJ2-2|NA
TGCAGTGCTAGATCGCTATGGACCGGGGAGCTGTTTTTT
CSARSLWTGELFF
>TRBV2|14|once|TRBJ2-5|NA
TGTGCCAGCAGTGAACGGACTTCTCAAGAGACCCAGTACTTC
CASSERTSQETQYF